The rows below give T cell receptor beta chains drawn from one sample of a study of T-cell memory formation after mild COVID-19. MiXCR, run by TCRdb on the 5' RACE reads, gives a single entry per CDR3 protein. The table has a few hundred thousand distinct CDR3 sequences, 20% to 25% seen once. The sequenced sample consisted of PBMCs or a T cell subset sorted from them (not recorded which). The origin of the receptors is an adult woman who had mild COVID-19 (a few samples of this study predate the infection). Cell type and time point are not known. The conserved cysteine and the conserved F or W are not part of the CDR3 here. Fields, in order: J gene, V gene, CDR3 protein.

>TRBJ2-5|TRBV5-1
ASSSSGTGGGETQY
>TRBJ2-1|TRBV5-1
ASSLEVEQF
>TRBJ1-5|TRBV6-2/TRBV6-3
ASSPPGYSNQPQH
>TRBJ2-2|TRBV20-1
SASRRGSTGELF
>TRBJ2-1|TRBV7-6
ASSPRSWDNEQF
>TRBJ2-7|TRBV29-1
SASGTLPYEQY
>TRBJ2-1|TRBV29-1
SVLLAGGPGGSYKEQF
>TRBJ1-1|TRBV29-1
SVPSLTTEAF
>TRBJ2-3|TRBV5-5
ASSSHIKGADTQY
>TRBJ2-3|TRBV12-3/TRBV12-4
ASGSSGVADTQY
>TRBJ2-6|TRBV19
ASTRGVTGANVLT
>TRBJ1-1|TRBV27
ASSLSQGFRLENTEAF
>TRBJ2-6|TRBV25-1
ASSGLDRPPSVGANVLT
>TRBJ2-7|TRBV24-1
ATSDARTETYEQY
>TRBJ2-6|TRBV7-9
ASSKGHNSGANVLT
>TRBJ1-1|TRBV6-5
ASRQGVKTEAF
>TRBJ1-6|TRBV13
ASSLGGSENSPLH
>TRBJ2-7|TRBV5-1
ASSSEAGGIYEQY
>TRBJ1-5|TRBV7-2
ASSLVMVGQPQH
>TRBJ1-1|TRBV18
ASSPVRDREAF
>TRBJ1-1|TRBV6-5
ASSYMGTREYEAF
>TRBJ2-2|TRBV20-1
SAFPGTLNTGELF
>TRBJ2-3|TRBV4-2
ASSQAFRPGDGSTDTQY
>TRBJ2-7|TRBV6-5
ASSPLTSGTTYEQY
>TRBJ1-1|TRBV5-1
ASNDLGEEDEAF
>TRBJ2-3|TRBV29-1
SVGMRGERVDTQY
>TRBJ2-1|TRBV7-2
ASSQAGEQF
>TRBJ2-5|TRBV7-2
ASSAASGGRQETQY
>TRBJ2-7|TRBV6-1
ASRASGTAPYEQY
>TRBJ2-1|TRBV20-1
SGRGGASSYNEQF
>TRBJ1-4|TRBV27
ASSRTDSTNEKLF
>TRBJ2-1|TRBV10-3
ATRWDLSSYNEQF
>TRBJ2-5|TRBV3-1
ASSQGFKRDSSQETQY
>TRBJ2-1|TRBV7-2
ASSQTGGEQF
>TRBJ1-1|TRBV29-1
SVVQTTNTEAF
>TRBJ2-3|TRBV6-5
ASRRLADTDTQY
>TRBJ2-4|TRBV7-3
ASNCPWSGQGANAKNIQY
>TRBJ2-5|TRBV15
ATSGGNQETQY
>TRBJ1-3|TRBV4-2
ASSHPTRGQTLGNTIY
>TRBJ2-1|TRBV7-7
ASSFYSSNEQF
>TRBJ1-5|TRBV7-9
ASSYSGGPNQPQH
>TRBJ2-1|TRBV20-1
SARDPPRRDNEQF
>TRBJ1-2|TRBV12-3/TRBV12-4
ASSKDRGYGYT
>TRBJ2-1|TRBV5-1
ASSLYGYNEQF
>TRBJ1-1|TRBV7-3
ASSRNGQGNTEAF
>TRBJ2-3|TRBV7-8
ASGPHTDTQY
>TRBJ1-4|TRBV12-3/TRBV12-4
ASSFRVPLGKLF
>TRBJ1-2|TRBV20-1
SARVEAGYDGYT
>TRBJ2-1|TRBV4-3
ASSHSRGSFDNEQF
>TRBJ1-1|TRBV18
ASSPNDPGGGTEAF
>TRBJ1-1|TRBV27
ASSSGQGLPEAF
>TRBJ1-1|TRBV12-3/TRBV12-4
ASSFRTHAF
>TRBJ2-1|TRBV5-4
ASSLLANEQF
>TRBJ2-1|TRBV7-2
ASSLARDSNNEQF
>TRBJ2-5|TRBV9
ASSAGEVRETQY
>TRBJ2-7|TRBV2
ASSETWTGSYEQY
>TRBJ2-7|TRBV7-8
ASSLAVGGTYEQY
>TRBJ2-2|TRBV7-2
ASSLVPGDGELF
>TRBJ2-5|TRBV4-1
ASSSTYSGTGVETQY